This T cell receptor (beta chain) was captured in a study of cytomegalovirus exposure and HLA in healthy donors. Background on the study: Earlier findings included some 120 million unique TCR beta sequences obtained from 170 million or so T cells.

Concerning this clone: Antigen: not known.

PCR primers comprised 60 Vbeta and 13 Jbeta primers. Assay used: immunoSEQ multiplex PCR; TCRdb lists only in-frame clones, some missing. In the table there are 100,000 to 150,000 clones, approximately 87% of which are singletons. Study-wide results and caveats: The classifier, whose performance was assessed in both the original and validation cohorts, reportedly diagnosed cytomegalovirus status with high specificity and sensitivity. TCR beta sequences numbering around 15,000 were associated with HLA alleles at 0.05 false discovery rate in a later analysis. Analysis performed later showed TCR beta chains linked to HLA being more clonally expanded than equally common others.

The sequencing sample was made of PBMCs. This TCR was sampled from a man younger than 30 in good health and CMV-seropositive.

The CDR3 sequence: CASSPPPAIRRYGYTF. CDR3 DNA: TGTGCCAGCAGTCCCCCCCCAGCCATAAGGCGGTATGGCTACACCTTC. The chain joins TRBV28 to TRBJ1-2; no definite D call. This CDR3 contains 16 residues. Per the germline V gene, CDR1 is MDHEN and CDR2 is SYDVKM. The ends were cut back, 5 bases at V and 5 bases at J, with 21 bases in the middle.